Below, one T cell receptor beta chain is given with its context. V lost 7 bases to trimming and J lost 0 bases, with 13 bases between them. The CDR3 loop spans 14 amino acids. Donors each provided approximately 9.6 milliliters of peripheral blood. Next came a second PCR, run for 7 to 11 cycles, which used a sample-barcoded 5' primer along with a J-beta primer mix. TCRdb fed the 5' RACE reads into MiXCR, producing one record per CDR3 protein. The sample has 650,000 to 700,000 distinct CDR3 sequences; around 52% are singletons. These data come from a study of blood T cells in healthy people across ages.

The receptor was derived from a woman older than 75 in good health. The sequenced material came from blood. The gene calls are TRBV12-3 or TRBV12-4 and TRBJ2-7, with D perhaps TRBD1 (6 bases). CDR3 in amino acids: CASTDRQSSYEQYF. CDR3 DNA: TGTGCCAGCACCGACAGGCAGAGCTCCTACGAGCAGTACTTC.